This entry is about one TCR beta chain. This CDR3 region has 13 residues. Germline CDR1 reads SGHVS; CDR2 reads FQNEAQ. V was cut by 0 bases and J by 7 bases, with 9 bases left in between. In the study's own analysis: Amplifying reference gene primers gave estimates of nucleated cell counts. Sequenced by immunoSEQ multiplex PCR; TCRdb stores in-frame clones only, minus some. V and J calls and clone size are given by that table; D and trimming were obtained from the DNA. The sample records roughly 320,000 clones, around nine tenths being singletons. This sample stems from a study of blood T cell repertoires in COVID-19. As for the study in general: Acute-phase and convalescent COVID-19 samples originated in the United States, Italy and Spain. From T cells, B-cell-depleted T cells, or PBMCs came the material, which was cDNA or gDNA.

The sequence came from a woman in her thirties with COVID-19, enrolled during active disease. This chain uses TRBV7-8 with TRBJ1-2; maybe TRBD1 (5 bases). Sequencing was done on a sample of peripheral blood. The CDR3, as DNA: TGTGCCAGCAGCTTAGCAGGGGACTCTGGCTACACCTTC. Protein product: CASSLAGDSGYTF.